Listed below are T cell receptor beta chains from one sample, sequenced in a study of neurological immune-mediated disorders. Using its own MiXCR run on the 5' RACE reads, TCRdb lists one record per CDR3 protein. The table has 75,000 to 90,000 distinct CDR3 sequences, about 9.3% seen once. Sequencing was done on a sample of PBMCs. Every receptor here comes from a man between 40 and 49 years old in good health. Each CDR3 is given with its conserved first and last residue. Fields, in order: D gene, clone size, V gene, J gene, CDR3 DNA, CDR3 protein. The D gene is left open where the match is weak. Some rows have no size entry. The others give once, few or many, or a class for an expanded clone.

-	many	TRBV10-3	TRBJ1-5	TGTGCCATCAGCCCAACCGACAGCAATCAGCCCCAGCATTTT	CAISPTDSNQPQHF
TRBD1	-	TRBV5-6	TRBJ2-5	TGTGCCAGCAGCTCAAACGACAGGGGACAAGAGACCCAGTACTTC	CASSSNDRGQETQYF
TRBD1	many	TRBV18	TRBJ2-3	TGTGCCAGCTCACCAGAAAGGGGGCCAGATACGCAGTATTTT	CASSPERGPDTQYF
-	many	TRBV20-1	TRBJ1-1	TGCAGTGCTAGAGATGGAGGGGTTTCAGAAGCTTTCTTT	CSARDGGVSEAFF
TRBD1	many	TRBV5-1	TRBJ2-7	TGCGCCAGCAGCGGAAAGGGACAGGGGGGCTCCTACGAGCAGTACTTC	CASSGKGQGGSYEQYF
TRBD1	many	TRBV12-3/TRBV12-4	TRBJ2-1	TGTGCCAGCAGTTTTGGGACAGGGACCAATGAGCAGTTCTTC	CASSFGTGTNEQFF
TRBD1	many	TRBV7-8	TRBJ1-4	TGTGCCAGCAGCTTAATGGGCAGGGGGCTCGAAAAACTGTTTTTT	CASSLMGRGLEKLFF
-	-	TRBV7-3	TRBJ2-3	TGTGCCAGCAGCTTTACTGGCACAGATACGCAGTATTTT	CASSFTGTDTQYF
-	many	TRBV2	TRBJ1-5	TGTGCCAGCACTTATATGTGGGGCAATCAGCCCCAGCATTTT	CASTYMWGNQPQHF
TRBD2	many	TRBV29-1	TRBJ2-1	TGCAGCGTTGTGGGACTAGCGGCAAATGAGCAGTTCTTC	CSVVGLAANEQFF
-	once	TRBV2	TRBJ2-5	TGTGCCAGCAAGGGGGGGGACCAAGAGACCCAGTACTTC	CASKGGDQETQYF
-	many	TRBV2	TRBJ2-2	TGTGCCAGCAGCGGTCGAGCGCGGATGGGTGGCGGGGAGCTGTTTTTT	CASSGRARMGGGELFF